These 23 T cell receptor beta chains were all obtained from the same sample, sequenced in a study of OX40 agonist ivuxolimab in advanced cancers. Assay: immunoSEQ multiplex PCR; the TCRdb copy retains only in-frame clones and omits some. The sample lists about 68,000 clones; around 89% were seen once. The starting material was CD4+ or CD8+ T cells sorted from blood, obtained in a trial of the OX40 agonist ivuxolimab. These TCRs come from an adult with an advanced solid tumor such as melanoma, head and neck, liver or kidney cancer.

V is TRBV4-3 and J is TRBJ2-2; maybe TRBD1 (5 bases). The CDR3 covers 17 residues. V was clipped by 4 bases and J by 0 bases, with 15 bases between them. Per germline, CDR1 LGHNA and CDR2 YSLEER. CDR3 amino acids: CASSRSPPGSNTGELFF. In DNA form, the CDR3 reads TGCGCCAGCAGCCGCAGCCCCCCAGGGTCGAACACCGGGGAGCTGTTTTTT.

The CDR3 DNA follows: TGTGCCAGCAAGACAGAGAACACTGAAGCTTTCTTT. Translating gives CASKTENTEAFF. V is TRBV2 and J is TRBJ1-1, with D maybe TRBD1 (5 bases). Germline assignment: CDR1 SNHLY and CDR2 FYNNEI. Trimming cost V 7 bases and J 1 base, with 7 bases left between them. The CDR3 is 12 amino acids.

The chain combines TRBV5-1 with TRBJ2-5; 9 nucleotides agree with TRBD1. The CDR3 runs 14 residues. CDR1 is SGHRS, CDR2 YFSETQ, per germline. V trimming: 3 bases; J trimming: 2 bases; junction bases outside the gene matches: 2. CDR3 residues: CASSWGTGQETQYF. The CDR3, as DNA: TGCGCCAGCAGCTGGGGGACAGGGCAAGAGACCCAGTACTTC.

The chain couples TRBV7-8 to TRBJ2-7; 7 bases are shared with TRBD2. Germline trimming cut 2 bases from V and 2 bases from J; bases unmatched to any gene: 6. CDR1 and CDR2 from the germline V gene are SGHVS and FQNEAQ. This CDR3 spans 15 amino acids. CDR3 bases: TGTGCCAGCAGCTTAATATTAAGCGGGACCTACGAGCAGTACTTC. Its translation is CASSLILSGTYEQYF.

The chain combines TRBV7-8 with TRBJ1-6; no clear D. The germline gives CDR1 SGHVS, CDR2 FQNEAQ. The V end was cut by 6 bases, the J end by 2 bases, with 11 bases between. CDR3 length equals 15 residues. The CDR3 nucleotides read TGTGCCAGCAGTTTGACCGGGGCCTATAATTCACCCCTCCACTTT. It specifies CASSLTGAYNSPLHF. The complete variable domain, with remaining parts taken from reference TRBV7-8 and TRBJ1-6, reads GAGVSQSPRYKVAKRGQDVALRCDPISGHVSLFWYQQALGQGPEFLTYFQNEAQLDKSGLPSDRFFAERPEGSVSTLKIQRTQQEDSAVYLCASSLTGAYNSPLHFGNGTRLTVT.

J is TRBJ2-7 and V is TRBV28, with TRBD1 as a possible D gene (5 bases). The V gene's germline CDR1 is MDHEN and CDR2 SYDVKM. This CDR3 region has 11 residues. The V end was cut by 6 bases, the J end by 7 bases, with 10 bases between. CDR3 residues: CASRTAGEQYF. The CDR3 DNA follows: TGTGCCAGCAGGACAGCAGGGGAGCAGTACTTC. The full variable domain, in which reference TRBV28 and TRBJ2-7 provide the parts outside the CDR3, is DVKVTQSSRYLVKRTGEKVFLECVQDMDHENMFWYRQDPGLGLRLIYFSYDVKMKEKGDIPEGYSVSREKKERFSLILESASTNQTSMYLCASRTAGEQYFGPGTRLTVT.

V is TRBV2 and J is TRBJ2-3; D may be TRBD2 (5 bases). The CDR3 runs 15 residues. Trimming left V 6 bases short and J 0 bases short, with 13 bases between. The V gene's germline CDR1 is SNHLY and CDR2 FYNNEI. The CDR3 region is CASRREGLSTDTQYF. The DNA of the CDR3 is TGTGCCAGCAGACGGGAAGGACTTAGCACAGATACGCAGTATTTT.

Here the CDR3 reads CASSLGGGYNEQFF. The CDR3, as DNA: TGCGCCAGCAGCTTGGGAGGGGGTTACAATGAGCAGTTCTTC. This chain links TRBV5-1 with TRBJ2-1; perhaps TRBD1 as D (6 bases). The ends were cut back, 0 bases at V and 4 bases at J, with 8 bases in the middle. Per germline, CDR1 SGHRS and CDR2 YFSETQ. The length of the CDR3 is 14 residues.

The chain joins TRBV5-5 to TRBJ1-1, with a tentative D call TRBD1 (6 bases). Germline-derived CDR1 and CDR2 are SGHKS and YYEKEE (reference sequence). Trimming removed 2 bases at V and 1 base at J, with 6 bases between. This CDR3 has 13 residues. CDR3: CASSLQGNTEAFF. The DNA of the CDR3 is TGTGCCAGCAGCTTACAGGGGAACACTGAAGCTTTCTTT.

The genes are TRBV28 and TRBJ2-5; TRBD2 is a possible D gene (7 bases). The CDR3 covers 14 residues. Germline V gene lookup returns CDR1 MDHEN and CDR2 SYDVKM. V was shortened by 3 bases and J by 5 bases, with 13 bases between the two germline ends. In nucleotides, the CDR3 is TGTGCCAGCAGTTTCGGCAGGGGAGGGGAGACCCAGTACTTC. This sequence encodes CASSFGRGGETQYF.

The V call is TRBV28, the J call TRBJ1-4; TRBD1 matches 10 bases. V was pared by 6 bases and J by 8 bases, with 9 bases of the junction left unmatched. CDR1 and CDR2 from the germline V gene are MDHEN and SYDVKM. The CDR3 has 15 residues. This chain's CDR3 is CASRQTGGGTEKLFF. The CDR3 coding sequence is TGTGCCAGCAGACAGACAGGGGGCGGCACCGAAAAACTGTTTTTT.

The chain couples TRBV10-3 to TRBJ2-5; 15 bases line up with TRBD2. The germline gives CDR1 ENHRY, CDR2 SYGVKD. The junction had 2 bases not matched to a gene; V was cut back by 5 bases and J by 4 bases. There are 15 residues in the CDR3. In nucleotides, the CDR3 is TGTGCCATCAGTACGGGACTAGCGGGAGGAGAGACCCAGTACTTC. It codes for CAISTGLAGGETQYF.

The chain combines TRBV10-2 with TRBJ2-3; 7 bases are a match to TRBD1. Germline V gene data show CDR1 as WSHSY and CDR2 as SAAADI. J lost 4 bases, V lost 8 bases, and 12 bases had no gene match. The CDR3 extends over 15 amino acids. The CDR3 here is CASCLTGTPPDTQYF. CDR3 sequence (DNA): TGCGCCAGCTGCTTGACAGGGACCCCTCCAGATACGCAGTATTTT.

This clone was observed a handful of times. This rearrangement joins TRBV7-2 to TRBJ2-7, with TRBD1 identical over 8 bases. The CDR3 totals 13 residues. V was pared by 6 bases and J by 4 bases, with 5 bases of the junction left unmatched. Germline V lookup: CDR1 SGHTA, CDR2 FQGNSA. The CDR3 spells CASRQGAVYEQYF. CDR3 sequence (DNA): TGTGCCAGCAGGCAGGGGGCTGTTTACGAGCAGTACTTC.

The chain couples TRBV7-9 to TRBJ1-1; D unclear. Germline CDR1 is SEHNR and CDR2 is FQNEAQ (reference sequence). V lost 6 bases to trimming and J lost 4 bases, with 12 bases between them. The CDR3 extends over 13 amino acids. Written as DNA, the CDR3 is TGTGCCAGCAGACCCCGGGATACCACTGAAGCTTTCTTT. The encoded protein is CASRPRDTTEAFF.

This chain joins TRBV28 and TRBJ1-1; D remains ambiguous. V lost 6 bases and J lost 4, with 9 bases in between. Looked up from germline, CDR1 is MDHEN and CDR2 is SYDVKM. The CDR3 sequence is 12 residues long. The CDR3 loop is CASRRMSTEAFF. In DNA form, the CDR3 reads TGTGCCAGCAGGAGGATGAGCACTGAAGCTTTCTTT. Full variable domain (outside the CDR3, taken from reference TRBV28 and TRBJ1-1): DVKVTQSSRYLVKRTGEKVFLECVQDMDHENMFWYRQDPGLGLRLIYFSYDVKMKEKGDIPEGYSVSREKKERFSLILESASTNQTSMYLCASRRMSTEAFFGQGTRLTVV.

This chain links TRBV7-9 with TRBJ2-7; no firm D call. The CDR3 has 14 amino acids. Germline CDR1 is SEHNR and CDR2 is FQNEAQ (reference sequence). V was pared by 1 base and J by 0 bases, with 7 bases between. CDR3 residues: CASSLGQSSYEQYF. CDR3 nucleotide sequence: TGTGCCAGCAGCTTAGGGCAAAGCTCCTACGAGCAGTACTTC.

The chain couples TRBV5-1 to TRBJ2-3, with 7 nucleotides matching TRBD2. The CDR3 is 16 residues long. CDR1 and CDR2 (germline): SGHRS, YFSETQ. J lost 4 bases, V lost 0 bases, and 8 bases had no gene match. The CDR3 coding sequence is TGCGCCAGCAGCTTGGAGGCGCGGGAGTCCCCAGATACGCAGTATTTT. It encodes CASSLEARESPDTQYF.

This clone was counted a single time. The genes are TRBV19 and TRBJ1-5; D possibly corresponds to TRBD1 (5 bases). The V gene's germline CDR1 is LNHDA and CDR2 SQIVND (reference sequence). V was pared by 6 bases and J by 4 bases, with 13 bases between. This CDR3 region has 14 residues. This CDR3 is CASSIRDGNQPQHF. The CDR3 region has the DNA TGTGCCAGTAGCATCCGGGACGGTAATCAGCCCCAGCATTTT. Drawing the rest from reference TRBV19 and TRBJ1-5, the complete variable domain is DGGITQSPKYLFRKEGQNVTLSCEQNLNHDAMYWYRQDPGQGLRLIYYSQIVNDFQKGDIAEGYSVSREKKESFPLTVTSAQKNPTAFYLCASSIRDGNQPQHFGDGTRLSIL.

The J gene is TRBJ1-4, the V gene TRBV28, with D possibly TRBD1 on 5 matching bases. This CDR3 region has 13 residues. Germline CDR1 and CDR2: MDHEN and SYDVKM. V gave up 8 bases and J gave up 6 bases, with 13 bases separating them. This chain's CDR3 is CASGAGVHEKLFF. Written as DNA, the CDR3 is TGTGCCAGCGGGGCCGGTGTTCATGAAAAACTGTTTTTT.

Only a few counts were recorded for this clone. CDR3 DNA sequence: TGTGCCAGCAGCCAAAGACTAGCGGGAGTAGTGGGAGATACGCAGTATTTT. Its protein is CASSQRLAGVVGDTQYF. The V call is TRBV11-2, the J call TRBJ2-3, with TRBD2 matching 12 bases. This CDR3 is 17 amino acids long. The trim removed 5 bases at V and 5 bases at J, leaving 11 bases unmatched. Germline lookup yields CDR1 SGHAT and CDR2 FQNNGV.

CDR3 in amino acids: CASAPRLQGTGANVLTF. The CDR3 DNA reads as TGTGCCAGCGCCCCCCGGTTACAGGGGACTGGGGCCAACGTCCTGACTTTC. The gene calls are TRBV27 and TRBJ2-6; TRBD1 aligns across 7 bases. The V segment lost 8 bases and the J segment 2 bases; nucleotides outside the gene matches: 12. Germline CDR1 is MNHEY and CDR2 is SMNVEV (reference sequence). CDR3 length: 17 residues. The whole variable domain, remainder taken from reference TRBV27 and TRBJ2-6, is EAQVTQNPRYLITVTGKKLTVTCSQNMNHEYMSWYRQDPGLGLRQIYYSMNVEVTDKGDVPEGYKVSRKEKRNFPLILESPSPNQTSLYFCASAPRLQGTGANVLTFGAGSRLTVL.

The CDR3 is CSVEEQGLDEQFF. The CDR3, as DNA: TGCAGCGTTGAAGAACAGGGTCTGGATGAGCAGTTCTTC. The chain links TRBV29-1 to TRBJ2-1; possibly TRBD1 for D (6 bases). Trimming stripped 0 bases from V and 8 bases from J, with 11 bases between. Germline-derived CDR1 and CDR2 are SQVTM and ANQGSEA. The CDR3 runs to 13 residues.